The next 15 T cell receptor beta chains were all read from a single sample in a study of T cells in women clearing cervical HPV infection. TCRdb's copy holds only in-frame clones and misses some; the assay was immunoSEQ multiplex PCR. The sample's table shows around 23,000 clones. The specimen was blood buffy coat. These receptors were taken from a woman aged 18-70 years with a cervical HPV16 infection that either progressed to CIN3+ or cleared (not recorded which).

For this clone: The CDR3 extends 3 residues past the end of the read, so its final part is completed from the germline J gene. This chain uses TRBV18 with TRBJ2-7; D perhaps matches TRBD1 (6 bases). Trimming shortened V by 3 bases and J by 0 bases, and 12 bases separated the two germline ends. The CDR3 consists of 15 residues. CDR1 KGHSH and CDR2 LQKENI come from the germline V gene. This chain's CDR3 is CASSPSTDSSYEQYF. The covered CDR3 bases are TGTGCCAGCTCACCTTCTACGGACAGCTCCTACGAG.

The CDR3 spells CASSPGLAGGPTYDYTF. Partial CDR3 DNA: TGTGCCAGCTCACCCGGACTAGCGGGAGGGCCAACCTACGAC. The chain carries TRBV18 and TRBJ1-2; D remains unclear. Read coverage stops 3 residues before the CDR3 terminus; the germline J gene supplies the remainder. Germline lookup yields CDR1 KGHSH and CDR2 LQKENI. CDR3 length: 17 residues.

As concerns this clone: The CDR3 goes on 3 residues after the read ends, and that part is filled in from the germline J gene. The V and J genes are TRBV2 and TRBJ1-2, with D perhaps TRBD1 (5 bases). This CDR3 is 15 amino acids long. From germline, CDR1 is SNHLY and CDR2 FYNNEI. Trimming removed 4 bases at V and 0 bases at J, with 12 bases between. CDR3 in amino acids: CASSAVRAANYGYTF. The part of the CDR3 DNA that was read is TGTGCCAGCAGTGCGGTCAGGGCAGCTAACTATGGC.

A word on this clone: The read ends 3 residues before the CDR3 terminus; that terminus is restored from the germline J gene. The rearrangement joins TRBV9 to TRBJ2-1, with D possibly being TRBD2 (6 bases). The CDR3 contains 15 residues. The germline CDR1 and CDR2 sequences are SGDLS and YYNGEE. The germline V and J ends were trimmed by 3 bases and 2 bases, with 12 bases remaining between them. CDR3 DNA, as far as it was read: TGTGCCAGCAGCGCAGGAGGGGAGCCCTACAATGAG. As protein: CASSAGGEPYNE. Given in full, the CDR3 is CASSAGGEPYNEQFF.

Details on this clone: The CDR3 is cut off 3 residues early in the read; its end comes from the germline J gene. The rearrangement uses TRBV20-1 and TRBJ2-1, with D tentatively TRBD2 (6 bases). Trimming took off 0 bases at V and 0 bases at J, with 15 bases between the two ends. Germline CDR1 is DFQATT and CDR2 is SNEGSKA (reference sequence). This CDR3 has 17 amino acids. CDR3 DNA, as far as it was read: TGCAGTGCTAGAGATGGGGCGGGGCCAAGCTCCTACAATGAG. Encoded protein: CSARDGAGPSSYNE. The whole CDR3 region reads CSARDGAGPSSYNEQFF.

For this clone: Read sequence stops 3 residues before the CDR3 end, and the germline J gene provides the missing end. The rearrangement joins TRBV12-3 or TRBV12-4 to TRBJ2-7; 10 bases map to TRBD2. There are 15 residues in the CDR3. V dropped 5 bases and J dropped 3; count of bases not matched to a gene: 7. The part of the CDR3 DNA that was read is TGTGCCAGCAGTCCTAGCGGGGGTGGCTTCTACGAG. Translation gives CASSPSGGGFYE. The complete CDR3 sequence is CASSPSGGGFYEQYF.

On this clone: The CDR3 extends 3 residues past the end of the read, so its final part is completed from the germline J gene. This chain uses TRBV2 with TRBJ2-3; 10 bases are a match to TRBD2. Germline CDR1 and CDR2: SNHLY and FYNNEI. CDR3 length: 14 amino acids. This CDR3 reads CASSEISGGGTQYF. Partial CDR3 DNA: TGTGCCAGCAGTGAGATCAGCGGGGGGGGGACG.

For this clone: The read terminates 3 residues before the CDR3 end, so the remaining end is supplied by the germline J gene. This chain uses TRBV6-4 with TRBJ2-7; 7 nucleotides match TRBD1. V gave up 3 bases and J gave up 0 bases; unmatched junction bases: 5. This CDR3 has 15 amino acids. The germline CDR1 and CDR2 sequences are MRHNA and SNTAGT. The CDR3 sequence is CASSEGQNPSYEQYF. The CDR3 bases that were read are TGTGCCAGCAGTGAGGGACAGAACCCCTCCTACGAG.

With respect to this clone: With the read ending 3 residues before the CDR3 end, the germline J gene is used to fill in that end. V and J are TRBV7-9 and TRBJ2-5, with 7 positions matching TRBD1. The CDR3 is 15 amino acids. Germline V gene lookup returns CDR1 SEHNR and CDR2 FQNEAQ (reference sequence). J was trimmed by 5 bases and V by 5 bases; bases with no gene match: 11. The DNA read from the CDR3 is TGTGCCAGCAGCCGTTACGAGGGGGCTGGGGAGACC. Translated, it gives CASSRYEGAGET. The CDR3, in full, reads CASSRYEGAGETQYF. The variable domain in full, completed from reference TRBV7-9 and TRBJ2-5, reads DTGVSQNPRHKITKRGQNVTFRCDPISEHNRLYWYRQTLGQGPEFLTYFQNEAQLEKSRLLSDRFSAERPKGSFSTLEIQRTEQGDSAMYLCASSRYEGAGETQYFGPGTRLLVL.

Notes on this clone: The read finishes 3 residues shy of the CDR3 end, and the germline J gene is used to complete it. The chain combines TRBV7-9 with TRBJ2-2, with D possibly TRBD1 on 5 matching bases. Germline assignment: CDR1 SEHNR and CDR2 FQNEAQ (reference sequence). The length of the CDR3 is 15 residues. CDR3 bases read: TGTGCCAGCAGCTTAGCGAACGGACAAATCAACGTG. It codes for CASSLANGQINV. The whole CDR3 sequence reads CASSLANGQINVLFF.

With respect to this clone: The read ends 3 residues before the CDR3 terminus; that terminus is restored from the germline J gene. J is TRBJ2-4 and V is TRBV18; D perhaps matches TRBD1 (6 bases). From germline, CDR1 is KGHSH and CDR2 LQKENI. The CDR3 is made up of 15 amino acids. The CDR3 region is CASSPDSHPNYGQYF. The part of the CDR3 DNA that was read is TGTGCCAGCTCACCGGACAGTCACCCTAACTATGGT.

For this clone: Sequencing ends 3 residues short of the CDR3 end; the germline J gene provides the rest. The chain joins TRBV30 to TRBJ2-5; tentatively, D is TRBD1 (6 bases). The length of the CDR3 is 11 residues. CDR1 and CDR2 from the germline V gene are GTSNPN and SVGIG (reference sequence). CDR3 amino acids: CAWARGGTQYF. The CDR3 DNA, read in part, is TGTGCCTGGGCCCGAGGGGGAACC.

On this clone itself: Read data end 3 residues before the CDR3 end; the end is taken from the germline J gene. The genes are TRBV28 and TRBJ2-7, with D tentatively TRBD1 (6 bases). The CDR3 sequence is 11 residues long. CDR1 is MDHEN and CDR2 is SYDVKM in the germline V gene. V dropped 8 bases and J dropped 4 bases, with 9 bases sitting between them. CDR3 bases read: TGTGCCAGCGGAGGACAGTACGAG. Residues: CASGGQYE. Given in full, the CDR3 is CASGGQYEQYF. Variable domain in full (rest from reference TRBV28 and TRBJ2-7): DVKVTQSSRYLVKRTGEKVFLECVQDMDHENMFWYRQDPGLGLRLIYFSYDVKMKEKGDIPEGYSVSREKKERFSLILESASTNQTSMYLCASGGQYEQYFGPGTRLTVT.

In regard to this clone: The read comes to an end 3 residues before the CDR3 does, leaving the germline J gene to fill in the end. V usage is TRBV2 and J usage is TRBJ1-1; D unclear. Germline assignment: CDR1 SNHLY and CDR2 FYNNEI. The germline V and J ends were trimmed by 6 bases and 3 bases, with 8 bases remaining between them. The CDR3 loop spans 12 amino acids. CDR3 region: CASSLEYTEAFF. CDR3 DNA, as far as it was read: TGTGCCAGCAGCCTAGAATACACTGAA.

About this clone itself: The sequence runs out 3 residues before the end of the CDR3; the remainder is reconstructed from the germline J gene. This chain joins TRBV5-1 and TRBJ2-3; a possible D gene is TRBD2 (6 bases). This CDR3 contains 14 residues. The germline V gene has CDR1 SGHRS and CDR2 YFSETQ. CDR3 in amino acids: CASSLAEGRETQYF. The DNA read from the CDR3 is TGCGCCAGCAGCTTGGCGGAGGGGCGAGAGACG.